The 10 T cell receptor beta chains in this list originate from one sample, sequenced in a study of OX40 agonist ivuxolimab in advanced cancers. Produced via immunoSEQ multiplex PCR; TCRdb's table is partial and in-frame only. The table has about 74,000 clones, about 84% seen once; the top ten hold 5.5% to 8%. Sequences were derived from CD4+ or CD8+ T cells sorted from blood, sampled in a trial of the OX40 agonist ivuxolimab. These receptor sequences come from an adult with an advanced solid tumor such as melanoma, head and neck, liver or kidney cancer.

This chain links TRBV7-8 with TRBJ2-1, with D perhaps matching TRBD1 or TRBD2 (5 bases each). Trimming took 3 bases from V and 5 from J, leaving 8 bases between them. CDR1 and CDR2 (germline): SGHVS, FQNEAQ. This CDR3 has 13 amino acids. CDR3 sequence (DNA): TGTGCCAGCAGCTTGAGGGGTAACAATGAGCAGTTCTTC. Protein product: CASSLRGNNEQFF.

CDR3 sequence reads: CSVDVYRGETQYF. The CDR3 nucleotides read TGCAGCGTTGATGTTTACCGGGGCGAGACCCAGTACTTC. The J gene is TRBJ2-5, the V gene TRBV29-1; D possibly uses TRBD1 or TRBD2 (5 bases each). The V end lost 3 bases, the J end lost 5 bases, and 13 bases lay between the germline ends. The CDR3 is 13 amino acids. Germline V gene data show CDR1 as SQVTM and CDR2 as ANQGSEA. The full variable domain, rest sourced from reference TRBV29-1 and TRBJ2-5, is SAVISQKPSRDICQRGTSLTIQCQVDSQVTMMFWYRQQPGQSLTLIATANQGSEATYESGFVIDKFPISRPNLTFSTLTVSNMSPEDSSIYLCSVDVYRGETQYFGPGTRLLVL.

The rearrangement uses TRBV6-5 and TRBJ1-2; D may be TRBD1 (5 bases). Germline-derived CDR1 and CDR2 are MNHEY and SVGAGI. Trimming shortened V by 4 bases and J by 2 bases, and 8 bases separated the two germline ends. The CDR3 covers 13 residues. The CDR3 DNA follows: TGTGCCAGCAGTTTAGGGACGAACTATGGCTACACCTTC. This gives the protein CASSLGTNYGYTF.

The V call is TRBV27, the J call TRBJ2-7, with 9 bases aligning to TRBD2. Germline-derived CDR1 and CDR2 are MNHEY and SMNVEV (reference sequence). There are 14 residues in the CDR3. Unmatched junction bases numbered 5, after V lost 5 bases and J lost 3 bases. CDR3 amino acids: CASSRTSVNYEQYF. CDR3 sequence (DNA): TGTGCCAGCAGTAGGACTAGCGTCAACTACGAGCAGTACTTC.

The rearrangement uses TRBV13 and TRBJ2-7; 9 bases map to TRBD1. The ends lost 7 bases at V and 2 bases at J; junction bases unmatched: 3. CDR3 length: 13 amino acids. From germline, CDR1 is PRHDT and CDR2 FYEKMQ (reference sequence). As DNA, the CDR3 is TGTGCCAGCACCCGGACAGGGGCCTACGAGCAGTACTTC. This translates into CASTRTGAYEQYF.

This chain joins TRBV9 and TRBJ1-5, with 8 bases identical to TRBD1. V dropped 0 bases and J dropped 4; count of bases not matched to a gene: 3. This CDR3 comprises 15 residues. Germline V gene data show CDR1 as SGDLS and CDR2 as YYNGEE. CDR3: CASSVGTGRNQPQHF. CDR3 sequence (DNA): TGTGCCAGCAGCGTAGGGACAGGGAGGAATCAGCCCCAGCATTTT.

The chain couples TRBV14 to TRBJ2-7, with 8 bases matching TRBD1. The germline V gene encodes CDR1 SGHDN and CDR2 FVKESK. Losses at the gene ends were 3 bases for V and 7 bases for J; bases not matched to a gene: 8. The CDR3 has 14 amino acids. The chain's CDR3 is CASSQDPGTGEQYF. The CDR3 bases are TGTGCCAGCAGCCAGGACCCGGGGACAGGAGAGCAGTACTTC.

The J gene is TRBJ2-1, the V gene TRBV12-5, with a tentative D call TRBD2 (6 bases). Germline CDR1 and CDR2: LGHNT and FRNRAP. The length of the CDR3 is 17 residues. V lost 1 base and J 3 bases, leaving 16 bases between the germline ends. CDR3 coding DNA: TGTGCTAGTGGTTTGGACCCGGGGGTAGGGCTCTACAATGAGCAGTTCTTC. Translating it yields CASGLDPGVGLYNEQFF. Filled out from reference TRBV12-5 and TRBJ2-1, the complete variable domain reads DARVTQTPRHKVTEMGQEVTMRCQPILGHNTVFWYRQTMMQGLELLAYFRNRAPLDDSGMPKDRFSAEMPDATLATLKIQPSEPRDSAVYFCASGLDPGVGLYNEQFFGPGTRLTVL.

The rearrangement links TRBV7-2 to TRBJ2-7, with 7 bases lining up with TRBD2. The CDR3 loop spans 13 amino acids. The junction had 0 bases not matched to a gene; V was cut back by 0 bases and J by 4 bases. The germline V gene encodes CDR1 SGHTA and CDR2 FQGNSA. The CDR3 DNA follows: TGTGCCAGCAGCTTAGCGCGGGGGTACGAGCAGTACTTC. Encoded protein: CASSLARGYEQYF.

Points on this clone: This same CDR3 is encoded by further DNA sequences in the sample. The gene calls are TRBV5-4 and TRBJ2-7; 7 positions match TRBD1. The germline V gene encodes CDR1 SGHNT and CDR2 YYREEE (reference sequence). This CDR3 has 14 residues. Trimming took 0 bases from V and 2 from J; bases not matched to a gene: 2. CDR3 sequence: CASSLDRGTYEQYF. CDR3 DNA: TGTGCCAGCAGCTTGGACAGGGGAACCTACGAGCAGTACTTC.